This TCR beta chain came from a study of T cells in Graves' hyperthyroidism and ophthalmopathy. Across the study: Peripheral blood was taken when the disease was first diagnosed, before any treatment began.

Germline V gene data show CDR1 as SEHNR and CDR2 as FQNEAQ (reference sequence). Trimming cost V 5 bases and J 3 bases, with 14 bases left between them. This CDR3 is 14 amino acids long. This clonotype came up many times. Researchers amplified the TCR beta CDR3 regions from RNA transcripts. TCR CDR3 regions were first amplified by RT-PCR with HTBI primers. Each CDR3 protein is one row after TCRdb ran MiXCR on the multiplex PCR reads. The sample contains around 800,000 distinct CDR3 sequences, 38% of which appear only once. The chain combines TRBV7-9 with TRBJ2-7; perhaps TRBD2 as D (5 bases). Sample: blood. This TCR derives from a man aged 18-30 years with Graves' hyperthyroidism. The DNA of the CDR3 is TGTGCCAGCAGCCAGACCGGAGGAGGCTACGAGCAGTACTTC. Translating gives CASSQTGGGYEQYF.